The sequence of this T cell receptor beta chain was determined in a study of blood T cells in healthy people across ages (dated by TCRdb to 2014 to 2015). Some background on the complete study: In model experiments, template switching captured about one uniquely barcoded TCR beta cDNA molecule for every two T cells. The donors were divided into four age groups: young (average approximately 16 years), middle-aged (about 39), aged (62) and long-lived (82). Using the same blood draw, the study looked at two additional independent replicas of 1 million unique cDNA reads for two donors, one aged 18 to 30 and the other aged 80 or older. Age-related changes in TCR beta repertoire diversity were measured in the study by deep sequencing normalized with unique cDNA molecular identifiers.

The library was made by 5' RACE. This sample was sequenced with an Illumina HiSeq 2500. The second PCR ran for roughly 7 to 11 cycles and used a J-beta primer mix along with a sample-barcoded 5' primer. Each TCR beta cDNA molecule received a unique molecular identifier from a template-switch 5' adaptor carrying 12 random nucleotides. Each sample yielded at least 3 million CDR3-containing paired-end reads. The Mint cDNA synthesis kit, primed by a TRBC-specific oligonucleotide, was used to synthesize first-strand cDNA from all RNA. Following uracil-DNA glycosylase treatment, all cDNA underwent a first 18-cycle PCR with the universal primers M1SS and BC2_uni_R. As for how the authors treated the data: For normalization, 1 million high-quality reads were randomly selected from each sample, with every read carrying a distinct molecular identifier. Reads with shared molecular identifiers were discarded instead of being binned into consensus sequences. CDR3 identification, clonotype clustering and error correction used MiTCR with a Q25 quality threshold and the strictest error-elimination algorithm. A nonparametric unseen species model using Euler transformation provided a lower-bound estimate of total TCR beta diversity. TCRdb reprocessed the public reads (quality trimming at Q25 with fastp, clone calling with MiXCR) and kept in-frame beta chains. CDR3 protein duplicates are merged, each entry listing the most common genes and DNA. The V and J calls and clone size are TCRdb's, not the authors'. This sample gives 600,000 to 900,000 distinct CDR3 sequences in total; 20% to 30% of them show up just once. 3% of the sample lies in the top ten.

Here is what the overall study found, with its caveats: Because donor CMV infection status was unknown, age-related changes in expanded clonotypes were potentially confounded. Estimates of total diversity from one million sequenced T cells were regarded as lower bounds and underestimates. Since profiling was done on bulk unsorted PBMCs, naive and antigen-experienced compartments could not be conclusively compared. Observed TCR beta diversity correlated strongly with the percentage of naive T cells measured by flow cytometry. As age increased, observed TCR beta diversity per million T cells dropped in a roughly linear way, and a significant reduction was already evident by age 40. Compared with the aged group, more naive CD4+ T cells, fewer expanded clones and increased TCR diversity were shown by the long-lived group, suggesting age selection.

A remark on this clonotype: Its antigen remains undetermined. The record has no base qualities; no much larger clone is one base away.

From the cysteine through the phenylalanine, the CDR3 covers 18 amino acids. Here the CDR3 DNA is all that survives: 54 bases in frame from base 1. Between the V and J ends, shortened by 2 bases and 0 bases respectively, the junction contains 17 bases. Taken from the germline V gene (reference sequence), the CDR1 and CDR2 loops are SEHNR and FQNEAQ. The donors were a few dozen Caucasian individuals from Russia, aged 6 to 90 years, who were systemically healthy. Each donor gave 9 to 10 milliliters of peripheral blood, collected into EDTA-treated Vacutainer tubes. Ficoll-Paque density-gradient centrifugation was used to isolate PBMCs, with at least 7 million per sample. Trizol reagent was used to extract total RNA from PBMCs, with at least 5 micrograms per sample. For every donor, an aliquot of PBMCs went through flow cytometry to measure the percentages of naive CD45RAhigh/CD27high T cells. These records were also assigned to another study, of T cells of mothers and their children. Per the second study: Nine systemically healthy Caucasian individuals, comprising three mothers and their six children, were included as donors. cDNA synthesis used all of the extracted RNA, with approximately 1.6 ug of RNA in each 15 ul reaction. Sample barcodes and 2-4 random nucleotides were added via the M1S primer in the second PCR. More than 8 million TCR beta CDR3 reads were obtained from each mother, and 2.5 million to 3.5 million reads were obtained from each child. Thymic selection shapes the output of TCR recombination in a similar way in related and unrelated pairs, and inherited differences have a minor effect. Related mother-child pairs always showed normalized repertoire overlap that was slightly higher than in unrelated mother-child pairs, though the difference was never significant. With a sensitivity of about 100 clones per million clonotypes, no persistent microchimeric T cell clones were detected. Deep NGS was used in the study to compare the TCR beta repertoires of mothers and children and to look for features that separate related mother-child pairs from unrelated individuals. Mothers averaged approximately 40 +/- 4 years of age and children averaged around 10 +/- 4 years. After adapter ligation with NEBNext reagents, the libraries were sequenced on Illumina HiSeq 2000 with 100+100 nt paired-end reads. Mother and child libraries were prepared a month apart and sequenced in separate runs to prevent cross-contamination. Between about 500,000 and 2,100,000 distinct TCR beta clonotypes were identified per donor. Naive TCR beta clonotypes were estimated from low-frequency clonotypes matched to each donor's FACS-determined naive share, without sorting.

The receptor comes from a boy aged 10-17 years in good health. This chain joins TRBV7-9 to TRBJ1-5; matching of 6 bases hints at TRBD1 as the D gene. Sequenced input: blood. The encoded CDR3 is CASSLSRGGPNSNQPQHF. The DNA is TGTGCCAGCAGCTTAAGCCGGGGGGGGCCCAATAGCAATCAGCCCCAGCATTTT.